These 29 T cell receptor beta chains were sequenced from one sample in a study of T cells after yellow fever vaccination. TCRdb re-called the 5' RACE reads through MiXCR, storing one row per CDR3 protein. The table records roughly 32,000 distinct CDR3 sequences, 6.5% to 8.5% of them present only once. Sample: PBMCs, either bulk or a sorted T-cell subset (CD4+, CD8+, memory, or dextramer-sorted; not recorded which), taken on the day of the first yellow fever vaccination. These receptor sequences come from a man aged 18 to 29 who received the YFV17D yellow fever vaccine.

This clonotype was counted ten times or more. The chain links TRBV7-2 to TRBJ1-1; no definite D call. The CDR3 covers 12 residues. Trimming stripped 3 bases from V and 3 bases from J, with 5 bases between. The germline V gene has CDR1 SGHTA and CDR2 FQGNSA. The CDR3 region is CASSFDYTEAFF. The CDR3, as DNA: TGTGCCAGCAGCTTCGACTACACTGAAGCTTTCTTT.

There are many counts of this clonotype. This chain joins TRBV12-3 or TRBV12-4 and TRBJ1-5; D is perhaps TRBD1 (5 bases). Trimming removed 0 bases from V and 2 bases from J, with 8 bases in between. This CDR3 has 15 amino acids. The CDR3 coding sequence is TGTGCCAGCAGTTTAGCTCTAGGGGGCAATCAGCCCCAGCATTTT. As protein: CASSLALGGNQPQHF.

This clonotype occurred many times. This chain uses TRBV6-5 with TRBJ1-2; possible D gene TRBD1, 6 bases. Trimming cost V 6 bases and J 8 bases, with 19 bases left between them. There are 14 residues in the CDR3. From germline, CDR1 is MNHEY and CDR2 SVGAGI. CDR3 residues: CASSPRTAVGGYTF. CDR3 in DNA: TGTGCCAGCAGCCCCCGGACAGCTGTAGGAGGCTACACCTTC.

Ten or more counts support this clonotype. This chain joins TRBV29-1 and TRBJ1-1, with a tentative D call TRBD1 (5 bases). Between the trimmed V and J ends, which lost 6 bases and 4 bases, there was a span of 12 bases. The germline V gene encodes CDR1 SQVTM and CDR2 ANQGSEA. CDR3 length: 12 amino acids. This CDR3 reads CSVAHGGTEAFF. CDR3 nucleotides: TGCAGCGTCGCCCATGGGGGCACTGAAGCTTTCTTT.

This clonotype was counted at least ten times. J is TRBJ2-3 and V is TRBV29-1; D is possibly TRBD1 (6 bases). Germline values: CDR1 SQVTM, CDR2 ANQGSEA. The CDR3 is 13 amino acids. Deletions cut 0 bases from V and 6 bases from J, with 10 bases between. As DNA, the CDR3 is TGCAGCGTTGAAGATGGGGGCTCGGATACGCAGTATTTT. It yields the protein CSVEDGGSDTQYF.

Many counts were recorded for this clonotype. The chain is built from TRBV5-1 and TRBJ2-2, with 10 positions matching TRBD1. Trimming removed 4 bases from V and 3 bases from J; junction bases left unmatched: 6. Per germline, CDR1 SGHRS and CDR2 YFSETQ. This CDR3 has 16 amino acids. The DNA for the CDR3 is TGCGCCAGCAGCGATGACAGGGGGCCGTACACCGGGGAGCTGTTTTTT. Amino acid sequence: CASSDDRGPYTGELFF.

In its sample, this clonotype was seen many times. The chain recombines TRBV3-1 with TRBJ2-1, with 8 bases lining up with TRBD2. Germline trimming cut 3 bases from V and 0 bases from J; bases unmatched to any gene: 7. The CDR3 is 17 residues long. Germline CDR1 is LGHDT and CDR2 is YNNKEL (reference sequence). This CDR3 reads CASSQAGSGGSYNEQFF. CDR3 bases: TGTGCCAGCAGCCAGGCCGGCAGCGGGGGCTCCTACAATGAGCAGTTCTTC.

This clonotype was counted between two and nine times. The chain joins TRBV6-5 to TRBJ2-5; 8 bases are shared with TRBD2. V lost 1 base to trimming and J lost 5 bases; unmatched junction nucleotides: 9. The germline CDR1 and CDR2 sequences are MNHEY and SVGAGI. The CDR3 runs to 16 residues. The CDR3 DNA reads TGTGCCAGCAGTTACTTTCCGGGACGGGGGGGGGAGACCCAGTACTTC. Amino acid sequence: CASSYFPGRGGETQYF.

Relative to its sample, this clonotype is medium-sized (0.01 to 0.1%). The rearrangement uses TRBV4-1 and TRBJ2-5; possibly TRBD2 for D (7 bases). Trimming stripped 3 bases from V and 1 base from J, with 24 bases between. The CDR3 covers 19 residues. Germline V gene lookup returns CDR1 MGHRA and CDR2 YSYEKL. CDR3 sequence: CASSHPGLRGGAFQETQYF. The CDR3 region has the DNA TGCGCCAGCAGCCACCCCGGGCTTAGGGGGGGGGCGTTCCAAGAGACCCAGTACTTC.

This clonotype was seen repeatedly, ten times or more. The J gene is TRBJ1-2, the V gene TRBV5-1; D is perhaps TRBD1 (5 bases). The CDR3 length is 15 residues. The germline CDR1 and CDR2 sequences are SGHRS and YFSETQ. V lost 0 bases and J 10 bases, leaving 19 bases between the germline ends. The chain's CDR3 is CASSLAGPQTGDYTF. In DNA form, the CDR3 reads TGCGCCAGCAGCTTGGCGGGGCCCCAGACGGGTGACTACACCTTC.

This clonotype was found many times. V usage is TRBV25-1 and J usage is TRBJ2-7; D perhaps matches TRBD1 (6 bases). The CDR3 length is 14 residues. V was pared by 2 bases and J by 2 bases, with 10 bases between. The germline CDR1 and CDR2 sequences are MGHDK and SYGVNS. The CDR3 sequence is CASSEGRGAYEQYF. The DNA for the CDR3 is TGTGCCAGCAGTGAAGGCAGGGGCGCCTACGAGCAGTACTTC.

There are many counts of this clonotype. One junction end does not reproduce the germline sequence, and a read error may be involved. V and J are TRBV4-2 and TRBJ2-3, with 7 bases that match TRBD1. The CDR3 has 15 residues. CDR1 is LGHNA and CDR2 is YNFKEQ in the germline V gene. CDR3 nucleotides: TGTGCCAGCAGCAAAGACAGGGAAGCGACAGATACGCAGTATTTT. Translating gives CASSKDREATDTQYF.

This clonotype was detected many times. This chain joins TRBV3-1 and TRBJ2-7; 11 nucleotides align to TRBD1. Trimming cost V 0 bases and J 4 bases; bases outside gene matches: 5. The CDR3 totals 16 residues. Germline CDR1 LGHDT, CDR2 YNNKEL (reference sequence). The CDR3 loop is CASSQDLGQGGYEQYV. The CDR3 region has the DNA TGTGCCAGCAGCCAAGATCTGGGACAGGGGGGATACGAGCAGTACGTC.

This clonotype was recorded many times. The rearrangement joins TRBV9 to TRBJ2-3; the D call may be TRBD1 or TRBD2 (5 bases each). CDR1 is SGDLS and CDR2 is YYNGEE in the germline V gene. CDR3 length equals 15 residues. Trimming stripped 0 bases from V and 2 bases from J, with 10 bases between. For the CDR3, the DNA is TGTGCCAGCAGCGTAGGGAACGGGGCCACAGATACGCAGTATTTT. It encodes CASSVGNGATDTQYF.

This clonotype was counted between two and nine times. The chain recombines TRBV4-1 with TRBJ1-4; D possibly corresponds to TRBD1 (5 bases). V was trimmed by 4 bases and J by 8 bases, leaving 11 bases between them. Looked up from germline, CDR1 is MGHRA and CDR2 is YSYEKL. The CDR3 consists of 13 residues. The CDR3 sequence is CASSLGGAEKLFF. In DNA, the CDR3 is TGCGCCAGCAGCCTGGGGGGAGCGGAAAAACTGTTTTTT.

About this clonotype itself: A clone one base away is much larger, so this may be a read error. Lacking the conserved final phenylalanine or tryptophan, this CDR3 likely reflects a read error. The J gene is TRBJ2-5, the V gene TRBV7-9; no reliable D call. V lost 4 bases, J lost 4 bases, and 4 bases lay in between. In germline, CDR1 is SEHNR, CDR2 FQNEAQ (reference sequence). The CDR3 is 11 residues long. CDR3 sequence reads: CASSSIETQYS. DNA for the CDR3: TGTGCCAGCAGCTCGATAGAGACCCAGTACTCC.

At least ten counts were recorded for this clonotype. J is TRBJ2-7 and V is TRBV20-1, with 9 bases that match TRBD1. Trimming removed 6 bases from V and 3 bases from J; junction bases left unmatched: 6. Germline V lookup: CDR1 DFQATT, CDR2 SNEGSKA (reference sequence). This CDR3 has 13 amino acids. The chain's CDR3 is CSAIGTGYYEQYF. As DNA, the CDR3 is TGCAGTGCCATCGGGACAGGGTACTACGAGCAGTACTTC.

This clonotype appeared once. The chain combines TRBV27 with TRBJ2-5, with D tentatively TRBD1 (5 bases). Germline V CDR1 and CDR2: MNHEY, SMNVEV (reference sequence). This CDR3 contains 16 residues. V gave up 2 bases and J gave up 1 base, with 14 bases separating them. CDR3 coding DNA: TGTGCCAGCAGTTTACACTTCCCAGGGTTCCAAGAGACCCAGTACTTC. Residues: CASSLHFPGFQETQYF.

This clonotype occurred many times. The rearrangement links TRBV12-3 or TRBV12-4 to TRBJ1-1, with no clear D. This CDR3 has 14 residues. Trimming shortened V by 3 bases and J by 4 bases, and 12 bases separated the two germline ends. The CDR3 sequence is CASSLNSQVTEAFF. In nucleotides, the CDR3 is TGTGCCAGCAGTTTGAACAGTCAAGTCACTGAAGCTTTCTTT.

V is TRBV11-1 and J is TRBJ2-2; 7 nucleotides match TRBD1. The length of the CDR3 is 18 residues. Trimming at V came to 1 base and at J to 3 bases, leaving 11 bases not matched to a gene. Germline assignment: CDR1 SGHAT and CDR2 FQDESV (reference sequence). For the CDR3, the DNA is TGTGCCAGCAGCTTAGGTTTGGATTCAGGGGGAGACACCGGGGAGCTGTTTTTT. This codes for CASSLGLDSGGDTGELFF.

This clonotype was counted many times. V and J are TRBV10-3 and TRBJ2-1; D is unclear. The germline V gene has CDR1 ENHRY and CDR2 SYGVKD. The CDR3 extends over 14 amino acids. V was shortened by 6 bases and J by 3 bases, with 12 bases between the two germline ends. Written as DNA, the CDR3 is TGTGCCATCAGCTCACCGGAGAGCTACAATGAGCAGTTCTTC. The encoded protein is CAISSPESYNEQFF.

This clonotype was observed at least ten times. The CDR3 nucleotides are TGTGCCAGCAGCGCCGGAAACAACTACGAGCAGTACTTC. The encoded protein is CASSAGNNYEQYF. The chain links TRBV5-4 to TRBJ2-7; D remains ambiguous. CDR3 length: 13 residues. Germline loops: CDR1 SGHNT, CDR2 YYREEE (reference sequence). Trimming stripped 4 bases from V and 3 bases from J, with 11 bases between.

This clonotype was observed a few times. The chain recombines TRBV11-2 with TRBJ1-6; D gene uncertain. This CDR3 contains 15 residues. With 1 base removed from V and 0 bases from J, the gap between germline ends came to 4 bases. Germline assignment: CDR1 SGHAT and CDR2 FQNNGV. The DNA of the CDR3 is TGTGCCAGCAGCTTAGGGAGCTCCTATAATTCACCCCTCCACTTT. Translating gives CASSLGSSYNSPLHF.

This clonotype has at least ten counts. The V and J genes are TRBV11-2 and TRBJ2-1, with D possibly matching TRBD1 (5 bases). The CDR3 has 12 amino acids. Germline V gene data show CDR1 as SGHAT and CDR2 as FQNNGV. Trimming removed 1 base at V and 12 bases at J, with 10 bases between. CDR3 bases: TGTGCCAGCAGCTTAGTGGGGCCCCGGCAGTTCTTC. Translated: CASSLVGPRQFF.

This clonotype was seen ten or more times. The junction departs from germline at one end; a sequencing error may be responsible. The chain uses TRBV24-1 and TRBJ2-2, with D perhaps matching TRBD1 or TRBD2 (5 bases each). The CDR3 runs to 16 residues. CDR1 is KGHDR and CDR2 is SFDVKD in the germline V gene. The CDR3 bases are TGTGCCACCAGTGACTCCACCCGACAGAACACCGGGGAGCTGTTTTTC. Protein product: CATSDSTRQNTGELFF.

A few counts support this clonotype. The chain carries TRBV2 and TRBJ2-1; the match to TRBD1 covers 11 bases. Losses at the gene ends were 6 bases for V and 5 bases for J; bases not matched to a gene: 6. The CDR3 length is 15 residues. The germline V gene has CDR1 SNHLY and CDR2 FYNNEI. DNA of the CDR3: TGTGCCAGCAGACCCCGGGACAGGGGGAACAATGAGCAGTTCTTC. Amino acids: CASRPRDRGNNEQFF.

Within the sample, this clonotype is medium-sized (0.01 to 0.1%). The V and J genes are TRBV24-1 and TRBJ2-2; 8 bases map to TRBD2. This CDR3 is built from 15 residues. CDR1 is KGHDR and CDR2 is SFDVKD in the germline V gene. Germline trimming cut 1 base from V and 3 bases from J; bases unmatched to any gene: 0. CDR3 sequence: CATSDLAGDTGELFF. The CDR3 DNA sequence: TGTGCCACCAGTGATTTAGCGGGGGACACCGGGGAGCTGTTTTTT.

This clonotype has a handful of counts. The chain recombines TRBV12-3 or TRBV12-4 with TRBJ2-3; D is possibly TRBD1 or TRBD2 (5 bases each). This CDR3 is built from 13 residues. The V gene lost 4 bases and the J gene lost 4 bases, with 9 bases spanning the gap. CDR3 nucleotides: TGTGCCAGCAGTTACCTGGGGGCAGATACGCAGTATTTT. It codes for CASSYLGADTQYF.

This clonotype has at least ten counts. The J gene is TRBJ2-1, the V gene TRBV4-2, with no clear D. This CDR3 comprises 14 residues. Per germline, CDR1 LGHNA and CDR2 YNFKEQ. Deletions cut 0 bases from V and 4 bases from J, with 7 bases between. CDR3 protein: CASSQDRVYNEQFF. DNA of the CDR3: TGTGCCAGCAGCCAAGATAGGGTTTACAATGAGCAGTTCTTC.